This TCR beta chain was captured by sequencing in a study of blood T cell repertoires in COVID-19. About the study: From the United States, Italy and Spain came samples of acute and convalescent COVID-19. In each case, the material was cDNA or gDNA derived from T cells, B-cell-depleted T cells, or PBMCs.

The CDR3 runs to 12 residues. Germline CDR1 is SGHTS and CDR2 is YDEGEE. Trimming left V 0 bases short and J 12 bases short, with 13 bases between. In the authors' methods: Amplification with reference gene primers provided the estimates of nucleated cell counts. Produced via immunoSEQ multiplex PCR; TCRdb's table is partial and in-frame only. That table is the source of V, J and clone size, and D and trimming were worked out from the DNA. There are tens of thousands of clones in the sample; roughly 89% occur only once, and roughly 9% lies in the top ten. Material: peripheral blood. The TCR sequence derives from a human donor in a cohort sampled during active COVID-19. The chain employs TRBV5-8 and TRBJ2-7; perhaps TRBD1 as D (5 bases). The CDR3 region is CASSLEVGRSYF. Written as DNA, the CDR3 is TGTGCCAGCAGCTTGGAGGTGGGGCGATCGTACTTC.